This T cell receptor (beta chain) was recorded in a study of cytotoxic CD8 clonotypes in ibrutinib-treated CLL. The method was immunoSEQ multiplex PCR; TCRdb's version includes in-frame clones alone and lacks a portion of them. The table includes under 200,000 clones, 84% detected once. CDR1 and CDR2 (germline): GTSNPN, SVGIG (reference sequence). CDR3 length: 12 residues. Trimming cost V 7 bases and J 3 bases; bases outside gene matches: 4. The chain employs TRBV30 and TRBJ1-1; 8 bases match TRBD1. The receptor was isolated from a human donor with chronic lymphocytic leukemia. This specimen consisted of PBMCs, obtained after 24 months of ibrutinib treatment. The CDR3 loop reads CALTGVDTEAFF. DNA for the CDR3: TGTGCCTTGACAGGGGTGGACACTGAAGCTTTCTTT. Looking up the rest from reference TRBV30 and TRBJ1-1 gives the full variable domain: SQTIHQWPATLVQPVGSPLSLECTVEGTSNPNLYWYRQAAGRGLQLLFYSVGIGQISSEVPQNLSASRPQDRQFILSSKKLLLSDSGFYLCALTGVDTEAFFGQGTRLTVV.